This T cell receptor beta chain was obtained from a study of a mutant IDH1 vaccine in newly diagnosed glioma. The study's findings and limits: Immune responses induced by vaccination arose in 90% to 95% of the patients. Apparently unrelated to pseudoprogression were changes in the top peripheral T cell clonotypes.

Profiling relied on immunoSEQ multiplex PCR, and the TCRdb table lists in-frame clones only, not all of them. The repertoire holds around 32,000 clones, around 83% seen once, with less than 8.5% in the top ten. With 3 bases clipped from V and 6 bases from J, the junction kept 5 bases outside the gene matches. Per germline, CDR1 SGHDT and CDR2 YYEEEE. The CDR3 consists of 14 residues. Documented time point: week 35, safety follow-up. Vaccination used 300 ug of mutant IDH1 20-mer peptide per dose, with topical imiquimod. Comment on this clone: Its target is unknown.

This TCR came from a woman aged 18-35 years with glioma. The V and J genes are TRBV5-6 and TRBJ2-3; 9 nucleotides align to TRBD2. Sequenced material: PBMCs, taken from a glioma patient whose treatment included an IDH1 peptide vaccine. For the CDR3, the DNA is TGTGCCAGCAGCTGGGCCCTAGCGGGGGATACGCAGTATTTT. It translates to CASSWALAGDTQYF.